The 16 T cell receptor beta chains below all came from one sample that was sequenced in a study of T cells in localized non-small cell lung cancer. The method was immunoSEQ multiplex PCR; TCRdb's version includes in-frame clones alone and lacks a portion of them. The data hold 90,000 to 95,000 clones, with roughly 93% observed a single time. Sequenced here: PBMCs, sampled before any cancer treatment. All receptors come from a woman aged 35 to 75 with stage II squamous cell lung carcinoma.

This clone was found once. The CDR3 nucleotides are TGTGCCAGCAGTGGGACTAGCGGGAGACGTGAGCAGTTCTTC. Protein product: CASSGTSGRREQFF. The chain carries TRBV6-5 and TRBJ2-1, with 14 bases that match TRBD2. The CDR3 contains 14 residues. Germline values: CDR1 MNHEY, CDR2 SVGAGI. V shed 5 bases and J 9 bases; nucleotides not matched to a gene: 3.

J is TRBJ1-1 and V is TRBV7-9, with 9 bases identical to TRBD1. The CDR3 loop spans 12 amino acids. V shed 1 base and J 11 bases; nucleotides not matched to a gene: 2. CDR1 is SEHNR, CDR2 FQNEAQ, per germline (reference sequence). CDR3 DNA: TGTGCCAGCAGCTTAGTAGGACAGGGGGCTTTCTTT. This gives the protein CASSLVGQGAFF.

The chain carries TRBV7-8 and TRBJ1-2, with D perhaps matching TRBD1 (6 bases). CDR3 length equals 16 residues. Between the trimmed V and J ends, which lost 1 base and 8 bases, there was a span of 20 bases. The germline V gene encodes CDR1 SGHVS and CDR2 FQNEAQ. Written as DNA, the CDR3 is TGTGCCAGCAGCTTAGATACCGGGGGCGTCCTTTACGGCTACACCTTC. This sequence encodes CASSLDTGGVLYGYTF.

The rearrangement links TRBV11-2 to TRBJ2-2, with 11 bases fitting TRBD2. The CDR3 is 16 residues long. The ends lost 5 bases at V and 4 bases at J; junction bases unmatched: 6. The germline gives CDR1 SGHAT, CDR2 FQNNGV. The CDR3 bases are TGTGCCAGCAGCCCTGGACTAGCGGGCGGCACCGGGGAGCTGTTTTTT. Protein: CASSPGLAGGTGELFF.

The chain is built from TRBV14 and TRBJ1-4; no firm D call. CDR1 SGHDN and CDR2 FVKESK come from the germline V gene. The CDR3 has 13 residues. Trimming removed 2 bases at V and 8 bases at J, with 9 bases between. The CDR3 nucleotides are TGTGCCAGCAGCCAATACCCGGAGGAAAAACTGTTTTTT. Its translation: CASSQYPEEKLFF.

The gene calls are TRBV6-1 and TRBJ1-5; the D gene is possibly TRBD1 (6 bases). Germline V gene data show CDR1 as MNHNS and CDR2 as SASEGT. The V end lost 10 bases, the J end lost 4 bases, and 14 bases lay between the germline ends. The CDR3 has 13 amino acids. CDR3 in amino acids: CATSTTGNQPQHF. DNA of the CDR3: TGTGCCACCTCGACCACAGGGAATCAGCCCCAGCATTTT.

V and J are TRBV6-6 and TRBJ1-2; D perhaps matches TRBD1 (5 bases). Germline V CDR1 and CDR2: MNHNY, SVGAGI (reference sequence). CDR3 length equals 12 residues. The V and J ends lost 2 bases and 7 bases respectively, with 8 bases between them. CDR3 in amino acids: CASSYGTGGYTF. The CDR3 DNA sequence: TGTGCCAGCAGTTACGGGACGGGTGGCTACACCTTC.

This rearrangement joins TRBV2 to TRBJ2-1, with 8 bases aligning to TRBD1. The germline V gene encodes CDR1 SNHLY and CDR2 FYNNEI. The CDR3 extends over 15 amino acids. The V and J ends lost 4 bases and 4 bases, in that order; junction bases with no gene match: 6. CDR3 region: CASSVRTGRYNEQFF. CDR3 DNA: TGTGCCAGCAGTGTGCGGACAGGGAGGTACAATGAGCAGTTCTTC. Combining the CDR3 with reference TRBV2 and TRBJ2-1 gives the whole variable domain EPEVTQTPSHQVTQMGQEVILRCVPISNHLYFYWYRQILGQKVEFLVSFYNNEISEKSEIFDDQFSVERPDGSNFTLKIRSTKLEDSAMYFCASSVRTGRYNEQFFGPGTRLTVL.

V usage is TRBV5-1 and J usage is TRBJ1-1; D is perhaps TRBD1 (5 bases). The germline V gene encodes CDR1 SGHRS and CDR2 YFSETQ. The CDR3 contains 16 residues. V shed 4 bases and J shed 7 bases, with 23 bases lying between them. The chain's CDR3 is CASSGGSAPSVDEAFF. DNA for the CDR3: TGCGCCAGCAGCGGGGGTAGTGCCCCATCCGTTGATGAAGCTTTCTTT. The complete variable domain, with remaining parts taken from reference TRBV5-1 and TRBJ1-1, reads KAGVTQTPRYLIKTRGQQVTLSCSPISGHRSVSWYQQTPGQGLQFLFEYFSETQRNKGNFPGRFSGRQFSNSRSEMNVSTLELGDSALYLCASSGGSAPSVDEAFFGQGTRLTVV.

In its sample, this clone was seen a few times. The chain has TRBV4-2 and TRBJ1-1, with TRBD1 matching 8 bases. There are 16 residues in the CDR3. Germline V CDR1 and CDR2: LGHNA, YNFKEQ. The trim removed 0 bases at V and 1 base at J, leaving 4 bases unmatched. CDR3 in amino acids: CASSQEFGTGNTEAFF. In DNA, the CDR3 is TGTGCCAGCAGCCAAGAGTTCGGGACAGGGAACACTGAAGCTTTCTTT.

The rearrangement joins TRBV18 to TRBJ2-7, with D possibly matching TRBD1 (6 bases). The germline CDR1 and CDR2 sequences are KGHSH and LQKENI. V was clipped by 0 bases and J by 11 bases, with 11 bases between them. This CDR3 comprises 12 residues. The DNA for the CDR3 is TGTGCCAGCTCACCACCTACGGGACACAAGTACTTC. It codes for CASSPPTGHKYF. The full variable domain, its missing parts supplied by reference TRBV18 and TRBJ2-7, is NAGVMQNPRHLVRRRGQEARLRCSPMKGHSHVYWYRQLPEEGLKFMVYLQKENIIDESGMPKERFSAEFPKEGPSILRIQQVVRGDSAAYFCASSPPTGHKYFGPGTRLTVT.

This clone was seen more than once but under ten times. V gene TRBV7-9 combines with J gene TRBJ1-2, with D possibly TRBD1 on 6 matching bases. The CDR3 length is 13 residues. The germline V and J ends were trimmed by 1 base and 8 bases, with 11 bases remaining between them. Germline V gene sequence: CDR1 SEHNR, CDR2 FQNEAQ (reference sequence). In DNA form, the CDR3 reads TGTGCCAGCAGCTTAGGCGAGGGGGGCGGCTACACCTTC. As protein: CASSLGEGGGYTF.

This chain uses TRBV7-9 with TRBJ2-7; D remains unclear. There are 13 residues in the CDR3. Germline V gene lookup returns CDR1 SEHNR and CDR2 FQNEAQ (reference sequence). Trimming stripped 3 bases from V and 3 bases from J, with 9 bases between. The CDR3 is CASSFLTDYEQYF. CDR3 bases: TGTGCCAGCAGCTTCCTCACCGACTACGAGCAGTACTTC.

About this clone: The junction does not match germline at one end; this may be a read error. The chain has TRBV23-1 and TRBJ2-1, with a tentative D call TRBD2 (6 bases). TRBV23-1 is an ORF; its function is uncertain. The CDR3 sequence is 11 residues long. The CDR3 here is CASGLDYRSVF. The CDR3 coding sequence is TGCGCCAGCGGACTGGACTACCGAAGTGTCTTC.

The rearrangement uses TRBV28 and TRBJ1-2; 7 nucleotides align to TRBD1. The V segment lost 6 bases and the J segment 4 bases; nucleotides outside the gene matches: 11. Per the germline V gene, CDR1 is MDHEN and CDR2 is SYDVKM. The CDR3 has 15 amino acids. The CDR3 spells CASRGTGAHGYGYTF. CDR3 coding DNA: TGTGCCAGCAGGGGTACAGGGGCCCATGGCTATGGCTACACCTTC.

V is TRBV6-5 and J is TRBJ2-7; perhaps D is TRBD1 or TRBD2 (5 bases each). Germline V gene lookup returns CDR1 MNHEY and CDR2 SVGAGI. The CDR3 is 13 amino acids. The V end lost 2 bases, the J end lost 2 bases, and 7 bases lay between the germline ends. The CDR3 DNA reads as TGTGCCAGCAGTTACACGGGACCCTACGAGCAGTACTTC. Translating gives CASSYTGPYEQYF.